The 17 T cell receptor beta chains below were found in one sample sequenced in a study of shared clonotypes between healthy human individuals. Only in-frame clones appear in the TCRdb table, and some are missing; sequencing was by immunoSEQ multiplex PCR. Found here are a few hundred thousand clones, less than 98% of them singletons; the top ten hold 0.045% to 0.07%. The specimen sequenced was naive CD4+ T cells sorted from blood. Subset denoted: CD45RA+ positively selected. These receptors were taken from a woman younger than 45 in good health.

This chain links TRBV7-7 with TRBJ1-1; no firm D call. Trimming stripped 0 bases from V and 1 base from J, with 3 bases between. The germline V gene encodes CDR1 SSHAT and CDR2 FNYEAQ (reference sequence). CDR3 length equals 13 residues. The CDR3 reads CASSLAPNTEAFF. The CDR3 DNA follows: TGTGCCAGCAGCTTAGCTCCGAACACTGAAGCTTTCTTT.

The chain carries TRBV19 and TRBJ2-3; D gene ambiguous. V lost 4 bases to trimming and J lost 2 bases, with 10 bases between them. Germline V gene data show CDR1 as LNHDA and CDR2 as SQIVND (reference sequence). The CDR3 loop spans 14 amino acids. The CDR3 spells CASSRRVDTDTQYF. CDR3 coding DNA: TGTGCCAGTAGTAGACGAGTAGACACAGATACGCAGTATTTT.

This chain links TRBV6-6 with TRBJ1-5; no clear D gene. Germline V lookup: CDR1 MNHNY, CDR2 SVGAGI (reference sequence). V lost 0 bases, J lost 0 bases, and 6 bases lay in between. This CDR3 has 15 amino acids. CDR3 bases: TGTGCCAGCAGTTACTCGCCGAATAGCAATCAGCCCCAGCATTTT. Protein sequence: CASSYSPNSNQPQHF.

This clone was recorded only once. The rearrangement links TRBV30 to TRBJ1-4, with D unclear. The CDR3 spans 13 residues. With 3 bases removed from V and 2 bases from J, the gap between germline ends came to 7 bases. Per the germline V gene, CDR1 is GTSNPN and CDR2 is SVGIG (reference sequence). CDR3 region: CAWSHMTNEKLFF. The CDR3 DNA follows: TGTGCCTGGAGCCATATGACTAATGAAAAACTGTTTTTT.

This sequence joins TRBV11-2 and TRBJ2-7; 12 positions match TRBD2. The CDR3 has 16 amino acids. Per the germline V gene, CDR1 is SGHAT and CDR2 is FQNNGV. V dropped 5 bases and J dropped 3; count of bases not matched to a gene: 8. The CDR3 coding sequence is TGTGCCAGCAGCCCGACGACTAGCGGGGGATTCTACGAGCAGTACTTC. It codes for CASSPTTSGGFYEQYF.

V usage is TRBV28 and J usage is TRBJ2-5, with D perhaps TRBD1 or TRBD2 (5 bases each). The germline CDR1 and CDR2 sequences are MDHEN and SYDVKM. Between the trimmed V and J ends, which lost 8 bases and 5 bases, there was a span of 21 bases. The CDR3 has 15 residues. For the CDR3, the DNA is TGTGCCAGCCTGACCCGGGACCATGGACGGGAGACCCAGTACTTC. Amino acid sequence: CASLTRDHGRETQYF.

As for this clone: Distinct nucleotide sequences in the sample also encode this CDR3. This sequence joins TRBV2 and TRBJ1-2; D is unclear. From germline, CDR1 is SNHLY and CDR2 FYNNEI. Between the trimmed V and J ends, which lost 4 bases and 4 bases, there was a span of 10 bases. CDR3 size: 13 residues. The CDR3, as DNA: TGTGCCAGCAGTGGACGGACGAGCTATGGCTACACCTTC. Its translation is CASSGRTSYGYTF.

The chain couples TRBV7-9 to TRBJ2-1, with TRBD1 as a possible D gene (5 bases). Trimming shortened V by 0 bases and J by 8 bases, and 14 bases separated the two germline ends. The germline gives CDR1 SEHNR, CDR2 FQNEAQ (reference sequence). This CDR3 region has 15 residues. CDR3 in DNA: TGTGCCAGCAGCTTAGCCAGGGATCAGATTCATGAGCAGTTCTTC. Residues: CASSLARDQIHEQFF.

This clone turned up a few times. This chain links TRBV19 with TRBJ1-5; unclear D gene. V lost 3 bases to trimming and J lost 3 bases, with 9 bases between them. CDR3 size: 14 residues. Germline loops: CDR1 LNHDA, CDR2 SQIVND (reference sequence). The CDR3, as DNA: TGTGCCAGTAGTATCTCGGGCACCAATCAGCCCCAGCATTTT. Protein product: CASSISGTNQPQHF.

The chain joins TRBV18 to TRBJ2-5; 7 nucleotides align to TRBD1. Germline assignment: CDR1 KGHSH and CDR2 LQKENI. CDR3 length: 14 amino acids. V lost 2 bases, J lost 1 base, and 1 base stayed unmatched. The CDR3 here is CASSPRGRQETQYF. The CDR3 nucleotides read TGTGCCAGCTCACCAAGGGGGCGCCAAGAGACCCAGTACTTC.

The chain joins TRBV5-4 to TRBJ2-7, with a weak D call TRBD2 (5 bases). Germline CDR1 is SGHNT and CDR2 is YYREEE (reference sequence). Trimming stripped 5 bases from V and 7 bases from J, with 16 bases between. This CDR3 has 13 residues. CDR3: CASRMVDAGEQYF. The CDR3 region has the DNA TGTGCCAGCAGGATGGTGGACGCGGGTGAGCAGTACTTC.

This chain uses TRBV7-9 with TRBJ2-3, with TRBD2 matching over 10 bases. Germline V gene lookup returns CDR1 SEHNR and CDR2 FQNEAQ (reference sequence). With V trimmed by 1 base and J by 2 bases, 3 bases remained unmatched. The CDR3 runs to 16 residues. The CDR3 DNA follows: TGTGCCAGCAGCTTAGGGACTAGCGGTTACACAGATACGCAGTATTTT. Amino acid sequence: CASSLGTSGYTDTQYF.

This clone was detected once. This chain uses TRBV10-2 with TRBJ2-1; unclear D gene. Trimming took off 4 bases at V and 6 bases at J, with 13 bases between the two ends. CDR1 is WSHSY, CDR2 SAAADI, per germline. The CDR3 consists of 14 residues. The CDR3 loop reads CASSGASRFNEQFF. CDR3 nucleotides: TGCGCCAGCAGTGGCGCCTCTAGGTTCAATGAGCAGTTCTTC.

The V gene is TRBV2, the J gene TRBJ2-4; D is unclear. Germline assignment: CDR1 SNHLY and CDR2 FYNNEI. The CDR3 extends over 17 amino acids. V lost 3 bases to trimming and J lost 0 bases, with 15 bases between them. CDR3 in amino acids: CASSDRHPALAKNIQYF. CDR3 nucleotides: TGTGCCAGCAGTGATAGGCACCCCGCATTAGCCAAAAACATTCAGTACTTC.

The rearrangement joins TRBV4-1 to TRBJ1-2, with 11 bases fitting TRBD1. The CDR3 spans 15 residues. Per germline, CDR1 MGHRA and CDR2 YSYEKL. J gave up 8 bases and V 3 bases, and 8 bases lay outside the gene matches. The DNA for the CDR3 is TGCGCCAGCAGCCAGCGAAGGGACAGGGGGAAAGGCTACACCTTC. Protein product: CASSQRRDRGKGYTF.

The CDR3, as DNA: TGTGCCAGCAGGGTACAGGGGGCCTATGGCTACACCTTC. Residues: CASRVQGAYGYTF. This chain links TRBV28 with TRBJ1-2, with 9 positions matching TRBD1. Trimming cost V 6 bases and J 4 bases; bases outside gene matches: 3. CDR3 size: 13 residues. The germline CDR1 and CDR2 sequences are MDHEN and SYDVKM.

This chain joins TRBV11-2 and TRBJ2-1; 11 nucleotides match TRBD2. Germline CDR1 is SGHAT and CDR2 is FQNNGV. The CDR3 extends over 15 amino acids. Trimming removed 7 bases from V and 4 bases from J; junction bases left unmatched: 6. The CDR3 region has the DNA TGTGCCAGCAACCTCGGGACTAGCGGATACAATGAGCAGTTCTTC. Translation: CASNLGTSGYNEQFF. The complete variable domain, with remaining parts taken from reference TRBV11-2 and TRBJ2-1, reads EAGVAQSPRYKIIEKRQSVAFWCNPISGHATLYWYQQILGQGPKLLIQFQNNGVVDDSQLPKDRFSAERLKGVDSTLKIQPAKLEDSAVYLCASNLGTSGYNEQFFGPGTRLTVL.